The 9 T cell receptor beta chains listed next were all sequenced from one sample in a study of spatial heterogeneity in lung cancer. Stated time point: sample taken at primary tumor resection. Using its own MiXCR run on the 5' RACE reads, TCRdb lists one record per CDR3 protein. The data show some 2,000 distinct CDR3 sequences, 15% seen once. Sequences were derived from normal lung tissue next to the tumor, sampled at surgery. All receptors come from a male donor with early-stage non-small cell lung cancer.

This clonotype is classed as medium-sized. This chain connects TRBV20-1 to TRBJ2-4, with D perhaps assigned TRBD1 or TRBD2 (5 bases each). The V gene lost 3 bases and the J gene lost 4 bases, with 13 bases spanning the gap. Germline CDR1 is DFQATT and CDR2 is SNEGSKA (reference sequence). The CDR3 extends over 14 amino acids. The CDR3 sequence is CSARRRDGKNIQYF. As DNA, the CDR3 is TGCAGTGCTAGGAGACGGGACGGTAAAAACATTCAGTACTTC.

This clonotype was seen only a few times. The chain has TRBV10-3 and TRBJ2-7; D is possibly TRBD1 (6 bases). CDR1 is ENHRY and CDR2 is SYGVKD in the germline V gene. The CDR3 totals 14 residues. V was pared by 0 bases and J by 0 bases, with 6 bases between. CDR3 sequence: CAISESDSSYEQYF. DNA of the CDR3: TGTGCCATCAGTGAGTCGGACAGCTCCTACGAGCAGTACTTC.

By proportion, this clonotype is medium-sized. J is TRBJ2-3 and V is TRBV7-6; 7 bases map to TRBD2. Trimming removed 1 base from V and 2 bases from J; junction bases left unmatched: 6. The length of the CDR3 is 16 residues. Germline V gives CDR1 SGHVS, CDR2 FNYEAQ. The CDR3 loop reads CASSLGVGGDTDTQYF. Here the CDR3 DNA reads TGTGCCAGCAGCTTAGGAGTGGGAGGGGACACAGATACGCAGTATTTT.

Sample share makes this clonotype large. The rearrangement joins TRBV6-5 to TRBJ2-3, with D possibly being TRBD2 (6 bases). The CDR3 is 15 amino acids. Germline loops: CDR1 MNHEY, CDR2 SVGAGI. V was clipped by 6 bases and J by 0 bases, with 13 bases between them. The CDR3 sequence: CASRFGLASTDTQYF. CDR3 DNA: TGTGCCAGCAGATTCGGCCTAGCGAGCACAGATACGCAGTATTTT.

This clonotype is medium-sized by share. V is TRBV9 and J is TRBJ2-2, with 7 bases identical to TRBD1. Germline loops: CDR1 SGDLS, CDR2 YYNGEE. The V segment lost 4 bases and the J segment 3 bases; nucleotides outside the gene matches: 12. CDR3 length: 17 residues. The CDR3 sequence: CASSSAWDRGDTGELFF. The CDR3 DNA reads TGTGCCAGCAGCTCTGCGTGGGACAGAGGTGACACCGGGGAGCTGTTTTTT.

This clonotype was counted ten times or more. This chain uses TRBV5-1 with TRBJ1-2; D not certain. The V end was cut by 0 bases, the J end by 0 bases, with 18 bases between. There are 18 residues in the CDR3. Per germline, CDR1 SGHRS and CDR2 YFSETQ. The CDR3 nucleotides read TGCGCCAGCAGCTTGGTCGGGTTTCGGCGAACCCCTAACTATGGCTACACCTTC. This encodes CASSLVGFRRTPNYGYTF.

For this clonotype: This may arise from a read error, as a much more abundant clone is one base away. The rearrangement links TRBV11-2 to TRBJ2-1; 13 bases match TRBD2. The CDR3 covers 14 residues. Germline lookup yields CDR1 SGHAT and CDR2 FQNNGV. V gave up 5 bases and J gave up 7 bases; unmatched junction bases: 2. The CDR3 DNA follows: TGTGCCAGCAGCCGGACTAGCGGGGGTAATGAGCAGTTCTTC. Translated: CASSRTSGGNEQFF. The full variable domain, rest sourced from reference TRBV11-2 and TRBJ2-1, is EAGVAQSPRYKIIEKRQSVAFWCNPISGHATLYWYQQILGQGPKLLIQFQNNGVVDDSQLPKDRFSAERLKGVDSTLKIQPAKLEDSAVYLCASSRTSGGNEQFFGPGTRLTVL.

By sample share, this clonotype is large. The rearrangement links TRBV28 to TRBJ1-5; D unclear. V was clipped by 6 bases and J by 0 bases, with 12 bases between them. Germline V gene lookup returns CDR1 MDHEN and CDR2 SYDVKM. The CDR3 is made up of 15 amino acids. In nucleotides, the CDR3 is TGTGCCAGCAGGCCGACACTTTATAGCAATCAGCCCCAGCATTTT. As protein: CASRPTLYSNQPQHF.

This clonotype is categorized as medium-sized. DNA of the CDR3: TGTGCCACCAGCAGGAGGGGACAGGGAAACCACGAGCAGTACTTC. Protein product: CATSRRGQGNHEQYF. The chain couples TRBV15 to TRBJ2-7, with 9 bases matching TRBD1. Losses at the gene ends were 3 bases for V and 5 bases for J; bases not matched to a gene: 8. CDR3 length equals 15 residues. Germline CDR1 reads LNHNV; CDR2 reads YYDKDF (reference sequence).